This T cell receptor (beta chain) stems from a study of blood T cell repertoires in COVID-19. Across the study: The United States, Italy and Spain supplied acute and convalescent COVID-19 samples. The cDNA or gDNA used as material had been derived from T cells, B-cell-depleted T cells, or PBMCs.

Looked up from germline, CDR1 is MNHEY and CDR2 is SMNVEV (reference sequence). With 5 bases clipped from V and 6 bases from J, the junction kept 4 bases outside the gene matches. The CDR3 consists of 14 residues. The protocol was immunoSEQ multiplex PCR, while the TCRdb copy is restricted to in-frame clones and leaves out a portion. The repertoire holds about 60,000 clones, with 60% to 85% as singletons. V usage is TRBV27 and J usage is TRBJ1-6, with 7 bases identical to TRBD1. Input material: peripheral blood. The source is a human donor in a cohort sampled during active COVID-19. This CDR3 is CASSRQGGNSPLHF. The CDR3 DNA reads as TGTGCCAGCAGTAGACAGGGAGGTAATTCACCCCTCCACTTT.